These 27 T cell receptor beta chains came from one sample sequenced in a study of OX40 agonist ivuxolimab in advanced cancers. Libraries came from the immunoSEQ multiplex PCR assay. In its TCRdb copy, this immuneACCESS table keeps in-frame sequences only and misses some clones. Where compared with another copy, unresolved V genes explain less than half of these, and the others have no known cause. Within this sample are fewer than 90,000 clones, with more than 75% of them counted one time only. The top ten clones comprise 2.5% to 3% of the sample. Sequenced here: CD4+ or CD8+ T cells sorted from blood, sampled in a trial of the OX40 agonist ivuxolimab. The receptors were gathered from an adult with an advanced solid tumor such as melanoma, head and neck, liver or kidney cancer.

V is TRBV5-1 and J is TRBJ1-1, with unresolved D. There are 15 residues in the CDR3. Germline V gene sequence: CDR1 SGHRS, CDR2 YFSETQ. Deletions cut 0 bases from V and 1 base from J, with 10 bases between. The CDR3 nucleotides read TGCGCCAGCAGCTTGGACGGACTCAGGAACACTGAAGCTTTCTTT. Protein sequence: CASSLDGLRNTEAFF.

CDR3 region: CASSLDSTGSAEAFF. CDR3 nucleotide sequence: TGTGCCAGCAGTTTAGATTCTACAGGGAGCGCTGAAGCTTTCTTT. The chain uses TRBV28 and TRBJ1-1; D perhaps matches TRBD1 (6 bases). V lost 2 bases, J lost 6 bases, and 16 bases lay in between. The CDR3 is 15 amino acids. Looked up from germline, CDR1 is MDHEN and CDR2 is SYDVKM.

In nucleotides, the CDR3 is TGTGCCAGCAGTTCACAGGGGGCAACTAATGAAAAACTGTTTTTT. This sequence encodes CASSSQGATNEKLFF. The J gene is TRBJ1-4, the V gene TRBV27; TRBD1 aligns across 8 bases. The CDR3 consists of 15 residues. The junction had 1 base not matched to a gene; V was cut back by 4 bases and J by 0 bases. CDR1 and CDR2 from the germline V gene are MNHEY and SMNVEV (reference sequence).

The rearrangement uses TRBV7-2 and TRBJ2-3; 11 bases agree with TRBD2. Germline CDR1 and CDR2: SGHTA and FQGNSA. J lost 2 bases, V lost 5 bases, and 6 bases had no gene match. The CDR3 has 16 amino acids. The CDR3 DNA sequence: TGTGCCAGCAGCCGGACTAGCGGGTACTCCACAGATACGCAGTATTTT. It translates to CASSRTSGYSTDTQYF. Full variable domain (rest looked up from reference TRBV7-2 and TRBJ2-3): GAGVSQSPSNKVTEKGKDVELRCDPISGHTALYWYRQSLGQGLEFLIYFQGNSAPDKSGLPSDRFSAERTGGSVSTLTIQRTQQEDSAVYLCASSRTSGYSTDTQYFGPGTRLTVL.

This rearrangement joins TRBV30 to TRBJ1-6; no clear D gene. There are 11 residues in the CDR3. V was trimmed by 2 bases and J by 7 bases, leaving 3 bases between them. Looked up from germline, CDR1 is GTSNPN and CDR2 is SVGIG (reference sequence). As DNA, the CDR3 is TGTGCCTGGAGTAGGAATTCACCCCTCCACTTT. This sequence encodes CAWSRNSPLHF.

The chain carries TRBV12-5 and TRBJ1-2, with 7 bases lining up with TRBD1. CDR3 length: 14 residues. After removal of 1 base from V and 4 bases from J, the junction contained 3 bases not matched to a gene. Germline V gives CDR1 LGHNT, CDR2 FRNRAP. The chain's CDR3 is CASGLETGPYGYTF. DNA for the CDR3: TGTGCTAGTGGTTTGGAGACAGGGCCCTATGGCTACACCTTC.

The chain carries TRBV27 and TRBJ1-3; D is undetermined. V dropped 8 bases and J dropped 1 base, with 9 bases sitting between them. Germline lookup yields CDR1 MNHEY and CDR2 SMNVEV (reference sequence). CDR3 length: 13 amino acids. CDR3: CASGSESGNTIYF. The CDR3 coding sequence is TGTGCCAGCGGGTCAGAATCTGGAAACACCATATATTTT.

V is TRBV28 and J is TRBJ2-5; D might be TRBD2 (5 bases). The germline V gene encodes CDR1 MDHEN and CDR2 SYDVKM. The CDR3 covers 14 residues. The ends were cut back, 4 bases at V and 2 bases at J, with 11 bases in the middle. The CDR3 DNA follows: TGTGCCAGCAGTTCCCGGACTGAACAAGAGACCCAGTACTTC. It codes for CASSSRTEQETQYF.

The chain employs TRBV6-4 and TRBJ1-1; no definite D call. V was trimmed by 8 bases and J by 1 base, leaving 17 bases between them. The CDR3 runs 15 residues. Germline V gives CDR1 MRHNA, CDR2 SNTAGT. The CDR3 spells CASGPPPLGNTEAFF. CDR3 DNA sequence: TGTGCCAGCGGACCGCCCCCGTTAGGGAACACTGAAGCTTTCTTT.

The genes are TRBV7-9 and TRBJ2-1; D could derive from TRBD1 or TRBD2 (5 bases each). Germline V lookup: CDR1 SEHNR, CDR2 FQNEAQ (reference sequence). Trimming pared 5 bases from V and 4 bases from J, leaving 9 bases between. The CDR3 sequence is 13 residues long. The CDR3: CASSRDRYNEQFF. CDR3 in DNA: TGTGCCAGCAGCCGGGACCGTTACAATGAGCAGTTCTTC. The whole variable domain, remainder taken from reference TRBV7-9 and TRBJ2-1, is DTGVSQNPRHKITKRGQNVTFRCDPISEHNRLYWYRQTLGQGPEFLTYFQNEAQLEKSRLLSDRFSAERPKGSFSTLEIQRTEQGDSAMYLCASSRDRYNEQFFGPGTRLTVL.

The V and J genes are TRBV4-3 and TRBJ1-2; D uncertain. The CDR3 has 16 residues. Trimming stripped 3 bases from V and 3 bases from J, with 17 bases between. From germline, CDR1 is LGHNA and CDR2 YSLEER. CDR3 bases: TGCGCCAGCAGCCAGGCCTCGTCGGGGAGGGACTATGGCTACACCTTC. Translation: CASSQASSGRDYGYTF.

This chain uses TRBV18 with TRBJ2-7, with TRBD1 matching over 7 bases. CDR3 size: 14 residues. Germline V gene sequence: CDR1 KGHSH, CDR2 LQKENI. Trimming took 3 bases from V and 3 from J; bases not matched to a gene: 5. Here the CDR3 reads CASSPPGQIYEQYF. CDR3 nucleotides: TGTGCCAGCTCACCGCCGGGACAGATCTACGAGCAGTACTTC. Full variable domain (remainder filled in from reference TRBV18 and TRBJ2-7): NAGVMQNPRHLVRRRGQEARLRCSPMKGHSHVYWYRQLPEEGLKFMVYLQKENIIDESGMPKERFSAEFPKEGPSILRIQQVVRGDSAAYFCASSPPGQIYEQYFGPGTRLTVT.

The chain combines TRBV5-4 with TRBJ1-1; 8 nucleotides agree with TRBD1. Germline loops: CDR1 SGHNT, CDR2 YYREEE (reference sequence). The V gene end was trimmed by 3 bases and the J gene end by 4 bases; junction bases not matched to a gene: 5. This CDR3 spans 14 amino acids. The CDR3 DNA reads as TGTGCCAGCAGCTACCCAACAGGGGGCACTGAAGCTTTCTTT. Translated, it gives CASSYPTGGTEAFF.

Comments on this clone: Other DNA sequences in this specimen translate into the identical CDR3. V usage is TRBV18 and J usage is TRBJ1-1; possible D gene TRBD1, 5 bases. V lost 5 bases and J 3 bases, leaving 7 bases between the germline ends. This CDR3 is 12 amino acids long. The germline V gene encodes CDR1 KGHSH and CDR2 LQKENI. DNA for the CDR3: TGTGCCAGCTCAGGCAGGGACACTGAAGCTTTCTTT. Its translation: CASSGRDTEAFF. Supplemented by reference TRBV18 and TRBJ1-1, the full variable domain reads NAGVMQNPRHLVRRRGQEARLRCSPMKGHSHVYWYRQLPEEGLKFMVYLQKENIIDESGMPKERFSAEFPKEGPSILRIQQVVRGDSAAYFCASSGRDTEAFFGQGTRLTVV.

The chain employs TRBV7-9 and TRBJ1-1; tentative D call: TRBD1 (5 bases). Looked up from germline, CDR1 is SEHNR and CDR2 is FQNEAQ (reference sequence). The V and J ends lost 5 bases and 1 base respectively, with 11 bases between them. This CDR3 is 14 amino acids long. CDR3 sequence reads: CASSEGLWNTEAFF. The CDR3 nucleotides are TGTGCCAGCAGCGAGGGACTTTGGAACACTGAAGCTTTCTTT. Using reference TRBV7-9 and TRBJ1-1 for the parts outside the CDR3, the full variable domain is DTGVSQNPRHKITKRGQNVTFRCDPISEHNRLYWYRQTLGQGPEFLTYFQNEAQLEKSRLLSDRFSAERPKGSFSTLEIQRTEQGDSAMYLCASSEGLWNTEAFFGQGTRLTVV.

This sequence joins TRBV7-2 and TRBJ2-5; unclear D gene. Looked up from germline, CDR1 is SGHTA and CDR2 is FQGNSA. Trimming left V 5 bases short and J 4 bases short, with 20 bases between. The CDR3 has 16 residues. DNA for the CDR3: TGTGCCAGCAGCCCCGGCGGTAGCTTCCAAGGAGAGACCCAGTACTTC. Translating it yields CASSPGGSFQGETQYF. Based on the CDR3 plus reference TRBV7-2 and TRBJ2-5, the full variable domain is GAGVSQSPSNKVTEKGKDVELRCDPISGHTALYWYRQSLGQGLEFLIYFQGNSAPDKSGLPSDRFSAERTGGSVSTLTIQRTQQEDSAVYLCASSPGGSFQGETQYFGPGTRLLVL.

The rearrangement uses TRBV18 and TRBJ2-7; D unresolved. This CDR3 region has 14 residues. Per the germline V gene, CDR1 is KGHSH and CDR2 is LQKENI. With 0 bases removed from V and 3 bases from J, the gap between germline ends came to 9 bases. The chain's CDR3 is CASSPPTENYEQYF. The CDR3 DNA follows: TGTGCCAGCTCACCACCTACCGAGAACTACGAGCAGTACTTC.

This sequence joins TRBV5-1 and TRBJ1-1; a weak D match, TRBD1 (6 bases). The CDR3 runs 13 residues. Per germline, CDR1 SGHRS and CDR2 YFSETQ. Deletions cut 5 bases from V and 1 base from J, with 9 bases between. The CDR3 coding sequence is TGCGCCAGCAGTAGACAGGAGAACACTGAAGCTTTCTTT. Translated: CASSRQENTEAFF.

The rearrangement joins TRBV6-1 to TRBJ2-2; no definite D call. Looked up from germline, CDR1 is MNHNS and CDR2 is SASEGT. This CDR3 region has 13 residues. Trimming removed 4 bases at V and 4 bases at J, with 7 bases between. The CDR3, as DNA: TGTGCCAGCAGTGGGCAGGTCACCGGGGAGCTGTTTTTT. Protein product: CASSGQVTGELFF.

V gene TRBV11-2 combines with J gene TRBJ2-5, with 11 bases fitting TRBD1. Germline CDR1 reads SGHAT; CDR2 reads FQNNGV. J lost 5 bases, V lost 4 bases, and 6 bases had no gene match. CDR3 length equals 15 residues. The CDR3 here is CASSSGQGVLETQYF. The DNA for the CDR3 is TGTGCCAGCAGCTCGGGACAGGGGGTTTTGGAGACCCAGTACTTC.

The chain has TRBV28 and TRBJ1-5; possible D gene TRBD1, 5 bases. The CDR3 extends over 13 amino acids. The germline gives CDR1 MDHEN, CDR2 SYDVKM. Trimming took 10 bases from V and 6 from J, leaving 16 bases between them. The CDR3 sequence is CATRVPGRQPQHF. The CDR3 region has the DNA TGTGCCACCCGAGTCCCAGGGCGTCAGCCCCAGCATTTT.

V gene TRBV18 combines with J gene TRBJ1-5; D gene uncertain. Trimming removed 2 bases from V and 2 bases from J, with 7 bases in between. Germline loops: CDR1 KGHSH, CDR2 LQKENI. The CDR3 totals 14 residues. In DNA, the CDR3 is TGTGCCAGCTCACCAGGGCTTGGCAATCAGCCCCAGCATTTT. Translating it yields CASSPGLGNQPQHF.

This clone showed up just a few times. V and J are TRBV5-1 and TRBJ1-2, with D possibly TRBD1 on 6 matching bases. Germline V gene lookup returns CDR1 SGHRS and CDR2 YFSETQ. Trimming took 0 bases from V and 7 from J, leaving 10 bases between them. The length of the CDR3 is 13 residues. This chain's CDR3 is CASSLEGGFGYTF. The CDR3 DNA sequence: TGCGCCAGCAGCTTGGAGGGGGGCTTTGGCTACACCTTC.

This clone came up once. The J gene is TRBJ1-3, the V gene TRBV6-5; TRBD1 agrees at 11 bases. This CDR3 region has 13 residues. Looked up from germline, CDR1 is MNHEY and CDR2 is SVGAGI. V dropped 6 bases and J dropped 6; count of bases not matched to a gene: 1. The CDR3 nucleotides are TGTGCCAGCAGCGGACAGGGGGCAAACACCATATATTTT. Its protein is CASSGQGANTIYF.

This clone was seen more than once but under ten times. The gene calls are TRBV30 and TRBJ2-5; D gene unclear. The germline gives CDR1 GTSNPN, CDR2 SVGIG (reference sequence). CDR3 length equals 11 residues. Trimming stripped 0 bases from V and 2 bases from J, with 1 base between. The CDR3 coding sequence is TGTGCCTGGAGTGTACAAGAGACCCAGTACTTC. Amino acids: CAWSVQETQYF.

The CDR3 region is CASIRRGADTQYF. As DNA, the CDR3 is TGTGCCAGCATCAGACGGGGGGCAGATACGCAGTATTTT. This chain uses TRBV6-1 with TRBJ2-3; TRBD2 matches 7 bases. Germline V lookup: CDR1 MNHNS, CDR2 SASEGT. Germline trimming cut 7 bases from V and 4 bases from J; bases unmatched to any gene: 5. CDR3 length: 13 residues.

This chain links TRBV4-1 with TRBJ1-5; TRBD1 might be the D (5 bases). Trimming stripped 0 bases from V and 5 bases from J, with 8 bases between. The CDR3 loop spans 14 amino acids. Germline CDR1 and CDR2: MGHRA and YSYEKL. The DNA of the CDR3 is TGCGCCAGCAGCCAAGACAGGGTCTATCAGCCCCAGCATTTT. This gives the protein CASSQDRVYQPQHF.